This TCR beta chain is from a study of cytomegalovirus exposure and HLA in healthy donors. The study's findings and limits: In a later analysis, across HLA loci, associated TCR counts were highest for DRB1, lowest for HLA-C. Excluded were some V segments that proved indistinguishable, including TRBV6-2 and TRBV6-3. With high specificity and sensitivity, the classifier reportedly diagnosed cytomegalovirus status.

This PCR relied on a set of 60 Vbeta primers and 13 Jbeta primers. Clones were sequenced by immunoSEQ multiplex PCR, and TCRdb holds only the in-frame ones, with some missing. The sample gives about 170,000 clones, under 85% of which show up once; 2% to 2.5% is in the top ten. This CDR3 is 17 amino acids long. V gave up 0 bases and J gave up 5 bases; unmatched junction bases: 8. Germline values: CDR1 SGHKS, CDR2 YYEKEE (reference sequence). Worth noting for this clone: Its specificity is not known.

Missing from this donor's record is the CMV serostatus. The chain has TRBV5-5 and TRBJ2-2; 9 positions agree with TRBD1. The clonotype was recovered from a human donor in good health. Sequencing input: PBMCs. The CDR3 here is CASSLGPTGTGTGELFF. In nucleotides, the CDR3 is TGTGCCAGCAGCTTGGGCCCGACCGGGACAGGGACCGGGGAGCTGTTTTTT.